These 5 T cell receptor beta chains were all obtained from the same sample, sequenced in a study of blood T cells in healthy people across ages. PCR was performed a second time for roughly 6 to 12 cycles using a sample-barcoded 5' primer and a J-beta primer mix. TCRdb fed the 5' RACE reads into MiXCR, producing one record per CDR3 protein. The sample includes roughly 800,000 distinct CDR3 sequences, 55% to 70% of them seen just once. What was sequenced was blood. These receptors came from a man aged 25 to 45 in good health.

The V call is TRBV7-9, the J call TRBJ2-3, with 10 nucleotides matching TRBD1. This CDR3 spans 15 amino acids. The V gene's germline CDR1 is SEHNR and CDR2 FQNEAQ (reference sequence). V was clipped by 5 bases and J by 5 bases; unmatched bases: 7. CDR3 in amino acids: CASSEGTGVGDTQYF. The CDR3 region has the DNA TGTGCCAGCAGCGAAGGGACAGGGGTTGGAGATACGCAGTATTTT.

This clonotype was counted only a few times. The genes are TRBV29-1 and TRBJ2-7; D is perhaps TRBD1 (6 bases). The CDR3 is 11 amino acids. Germline CDR1 reads SQVTM; CDR2 reads ANQGSEA. Between the trimmed V and J ends, which lost 7 bases and 6 bases, there was a span of 13 bases. The CDR3 protein is CSAGTTLEQYF. CDR3 bases: TGCAGCGCAGGGACAACCCTCGAGCAGTACTTC.

CDR3 amino acids: CASSLRSSAGTDTQYF. CDR3 coding DNA: TGTGCCAGCAGTTTAAGGTCGTCGGCGGGCACAGATACGCAGTATTTT. The J gene is TRBJ2-3, the V gene TRBV12-3 or TRBV12-4, with D uncertain. V was cut by 2 bases and J by 1 base, with 13 bases left in between. This CDR3 is 16 amino acids long.

This clonotype was observed a few times. The chain recombines TRBV12-1 with TRBJ1-5; the table's D call, TRBD1, has no DNA check behind it. TRBV12-1 is classified as a pseudogene. This CDR3 is 14 amino acids long. CDR3 in amino acids: CASSHTGGDQPQHF. The CDR3 nucleotides are TGTGCCAGCAGCCACACAGGGGGAGATCAGCCCCAGCATTTT.

The chain has TRBV5-1 and TRBJ2-1; 10 bases map to TRBD2. V trimming: 9 bases; J trimming: 14 bases; junction bases outside the gene matches: 11. Looked up from germline, CDR1 is SGHRS and CDR2 is YFSETQ. The CDR3 has 12 amino acids. The CDR3 loop reads CATRFERGGEFF. In DNA, the CDR3 is TGCGCCACCCGATTTGAGCGGGGGGGCGAGTTCTTC.